Sequencing of this T cell receptor beta chain was carried out in a study of blood T cell repertoires in COVID-19. Whole-study context: Samples representing acute and convalescent COVID-19 were sourced from the United States, Italy and Spain.

TCRdb's copy holds only in-frame clones and misses some; the assay was immunoSEQ multiplex PCR. The data hold roughly 150,000 clones, with roughly 73% observed a single time. The TCR originated in a man aged 65 to 79 with acute or convalescent COVID-19. Sequencing was performed on peripheral blood.

This CDR3 reads CASSESRSYGYTF. DNA of the CDR3: TGTGCCAGCAGTGAAAGCCGATCCTATGGCTACACCTTC. The J gene is TRBJ1-2, the V gene TRBV2; D is unresolved. The CDR3 is made up of 13 amino acids. Between the trimmed V and J ends, which lost 2 bases and 4 bases, there was a span of 8 bases. Per the germline V gene, CDR1 is SNHLY and CDR2 is FYNNEI.